The text below deals with one T cell receptor beta chain. The assay was immunoSEQ multiplex PCR, and TCRdb's table has in-frame clones only and misses some. This table has about 230,000 clones, 65% to 90% appearing once. This sample was taken from a study of blood T cell repertoires in COVID-19. Patients of the Seattle cohort, enrolled during active infection, were followed longitudinally. Trimming cost V 3 bases and J 13 bases, with 10 bases left between them. CDR1 and CDR2 (germline): SGHDN, FVKESK. CDR3 length: 11 residues. Sequencing was done on a sample of peripheral blood. The rearrangement joins TRBV14 to TRBJ2-1; D perhaps matches TRBD1 (5 bases). The TCR comes from a man between 50 and 59 years old with COVID-19, enrolled during active disease. Here the CDR3 DNA reads TGTGCCAGCAGCCAGGGGCCCGCCCAGTTCTTC. This sequence encodes CASSQGPAQFF.